This TCR beta chain was sequenced during a study of blood T cell repertoires in COVID-19. This clone was picked up one time. Clones were read by immunoSEQ multiplex PCR, and TCRdb kept only the in-frame ones, dropping some. The table includes 70,000 or so clones, about 86% detected once. Germline CDR1 reads GTSNPN; CDR2 reads SVGIG (reference sequence). Trimming removed 0 bases from V and 2 bases from J, with 10 bases in between. The CDR3 covers 15 residues. The material sequenced was peripheral blood. The chain has TRBV30 and TRBJ2-2; a possible D gene is TRBD2 (6 bases). The TCR sequence derives from a man between 45 and 60 years old with acute or convalescent COVID-19. The CDR3 coding sequence is TGTGCCTGGAGTGTAGGGACTGTCAACACCGGGGAGCTGTTTTTT. Amino acids: CAWSVGTVNTGELFF.